Here is one TCR beta chain with its context. The target of this receptor is not known. No base qualities exist here, and no much larger clone lies one base off it. From the cysteine through the phenylalanine, the CDR3 covers 15 amino acids. The read is trimmed to its CDR3 DNA, 45 bases read in frame from base 1. Trimming leaves V shorter by 0 bases and J shorter by 4 bases, with the junction holding 1 base beyond the gene matches. The germline V gene (reference sequence) yields SGHKS for CDR1 and YYEKEE for CDR2. In total, approximately 610 healthy bone marrow donors made up the cohort. At the time of sampling, all cohort members were nominally healthy, though unrecorded immune exposures were likely present. The donor was CMV seronegative and belonged to the group of under 400 seronegative cohort members. A peripheral blood sample was collected from each donor, and TCR beta sequencing was performed on peripheral blood mononuclear cells. The Qiagen DNeasy Blood Extraction Kit was used to extract genomic DNA from the blood cell samples.

Library method: the immunoSEQ multiplex PCR assay. A mixture of 60 forward primers for TCR Vbeta segments and 13 reverse primers for TCR Jbeta segments was used in the multiplex PCR. The CDR3 region of rearranged TCR beta genes was amplified from genomic DNA by a multiplex PCR assay. On the Illumina HiSeq System, the amplified TCR beta libraries were sequenced as 87-base-pair reads. The study's own analysis went as follows. A later analysis counted about 76 million unique TCR beta chains across the 666 repertoires, and around 9.9 million of these chains were shared by at least two donors. Raw reads were error-corrected and collapsed into unique sequences with a nearest-neighbor algorithm that merged closely related sequences to remove PCR and sequencing errors. V, D and J gene segments were assigned by aligning CDR3 sequences to IMGT reference sequences. For a sequence to be retained, at least a six-nucleotide match to both a V gene segment and a J gene segment was required. A rearrangement was called productive if the CDR3 had no stop codons and remained in frame with V and J, and every other rearrangement was called non-productive. Following IMGT convention, CDR3 was defined as the stretch from the second conserved V-encoded cysteine up to the conserved J-encoded phenylalanine. In an earlier analysis of approximately 500 of the donors, sequences lacking an unambiguous match to a single V gene segment were excluded. In an earlier analysis of more than 500 of the donors, a V segment was called functional when productive rearrangements were above 56.7%, and segregating when the standard deviation between donors exceeded 5%. To diagnose cytomegalovirus status from the catalog of TCR beta chain sequences, a statistical classification framework was built. A later analysis assigned V and J genes by comparing TCR nucleotide sequences with IMGT/GENE-DB human TR gene sequences. A later analysis assigned CDR3 sequences and most-parsimonious VDJ recombination scenarios with the TCRdist pipeline. In a later analysis, each TCR beta chain was defined by its CDR3 amino acid sequence together with its V-gene family, and reads without a unique V-gene family were excluded. A later analysis removed 600 or so highly shared, low-generation-probability nucleotide sequences to deal with suspected cross-contamination and a sequencing artifact. In a later analysis, a clonal expansion index for each public chain was calculated from normalized within-repertoire ranks of inferred template counts. Generation probabilities in a later analysis came from a VDJ recombination model fitted to out-of-frame rearrangements, and those results were checked against IGoR. Hypergeometric tests were used in a later analysis to score TCR-TCR, TCR-HLA and TCR-CMV co-occurrence, with a repertoire-size bias correction applied to the TCR pairs. To estimate false discovery rates, a later analysis permuted the HLA or CMV assignments 20 times. A later analysis grouped co-occurring TCRs with DBSCAN, adding TCRdist sequence similarity when clustering within HLA-allele-positive subsets. Repertoires with fewer than 30,000 or more than 120,000 public chains were left out of co-occurrence clustering, as were four to six repertoires with anomalous nucleotide sharing. TCRdb holds this immuneACCESS table with in-frame rearrangements only. Some clones are missing; in checked studies, unresolved V genes explain under half, and the rest has no known cause. D and trimming come from the DNA, and the V and J calls and clone size come from that table. Across this sample there are approximately 160,000 clones, with approximately 72% seen only once. The top ten constitute 1.3% to 1.5% of the sample.

This sample is drawn from a study of cytomegalovirus exposure and HLA in healthy donors (dated by TCRdb to about 2017). Turning to the overall study: In an earlier analysis of under 750 of the donors, 276 Gb of sequence data and 90 million to 130 million unique TCR beta sequences from 150 million to 200 million T cells were reported. About 300 gigabases of sequencing data and tens of millions of unique TCR sequences were included in an early release covering several hundred HLA-typed donors. Of the 350 to 450 genotyped donors, less than 85% were placed in the genetic ancestry cluster associated with self-reported Caucasian donors. The study aimed to test whether cataloging public T cell receptors could reveal signatures of past pathogen exposure. The study used immunosequencing to profile the T cell repertoires of approximately 650 subjects and linked those repertoires to cytomegalovirus serostatus. Besides the first cohort of hundreds of subjects, a separate validation cohort made up of 120 or so different subjects was used. The study combined high-throughput TCR immunosequencing, statistical association of individual TCRs with disease status, and machine learning to predict cytomegalovirus infection status. In a later analysis, previously published TCR beta repertoires from 550 to 750 donors were re-analyzed and high-resolution HLA genotyping was added so that TCR occurrence patterns could be studied. The later analysis used no new phenotypic data to find candidate immune exposures, relying instead on TCR beta sequences and their occurrence across donors. In an earlier analysis of about 590 of the donors, high-throughput TCR beta sequencing was used to judge whether each TCR beta V gene segment behaved as functional or pseudogenic. Donor age, sex, ethnicity and CMV serostatus were collected together with the repertoire data. A later genetic analysis took genome-wide SNP genotypes for about three fifths of the 666 donors and used that subset as a discovery cohort. Every repertoire in the discovery cohort had been generated on one and the same sequencing platform. HLA typing covered class I and class II loci at four-digit resolution. Typing coverage differed by locus: A, B, C, DRB1 and DQB1 were typed in roughly 629-640 donors, DQA1 in approximately 520, DPA1 in over 600, and DPB1 in 450 to 480. Four or five DR-DQ haplotypes were handled as single units for association and clustering because linkage in the cohort was strong. On average, over 200,000 unique TCR beta nucleotide sequences were sequenced per donor among 398 genotyped donors of the cohort, with roughly 18% of those sequences being non-productive.

General study outcomes and caveats: In a later analysis, most CMV-associated TCR beta chains were found to appear HLA-restricted, with HLA associations seemingly driven largely by CMV exposure. Three of the identified cytomegalovirus-associated TCR beta chains were confirmed in vitro to be specific for cytomegalovirus antigens. An earlier analysis of 450 to 750 of the donors showed that most TCR beta V segments appeared in productive rearrangements either about 90% or about 30% of the time, which broadly matched IMGT annotations. The classifier was reported to diagnose cytomegalovirus status with high specificity and sensitivity in both the original and validation cohorts. A later analysis found that HLA-associated TCR beta chains were more clonally expanded and had lower generation probabilities than equally common non-associated chains. Some IMGT-functional V segments, including TRBV6-2 and TRBV6-3, could not be distinguished by the 87-base-pair reads and were therefore excluded. The study listed 150 to 200 TCR beta chains as associated with cytomegalovirus. Linkage disequilibrium might explain the correlated functional status among segregating V segments, but an unknown experimental factor could not be ruled out. According to a later analysis, TCR association rates differed among HLA loci, with DRB1 alleles showing the most associated TCRs and HLA-C alleles showing the fewest. Presence/absence analyses assumed roughly uniform sequencing depth across donors, an assumption that may not hold. A cluster of highly shared sequence variants was judged likely to be a technical artifact of the sequencing pipeline. A later genetic analysis associated a missense DCLRE1C variant with V-gene and J-gene trimming of TCR beta chains, and an independent cohort replicated the association. Specific HLA alleles were associated with over 15,000 TCR beta sequences at a false discovery rate of 0.05 in a later analysis. Assigning TCR associations to individual alleles was difficult when HLA alleles, especially DR and DQ, strongly co-occurred. In this cohort, only TCR beta chains were sequenced, and detectable features were limited by the absence of alpha or paired-chain data. Most TCR sequences were seen in very few donors, while some public TCRs were found in many individuals. A further reported finding was that TCR beta sequences accurately predicted the HLA-A and HLA-B alleles for most subjects in the first cohort. It was suggested by the authors that the approach could potentially be generalized to other disease states and immunological phenotypes. For the cohort, immune exposure information was limited to CMV serostatus. In a later analysis, several top co-occurrence clusters were reported to appear linked to parvovirus B19, influenza, CMV and Epstein-Barr virus. The earlier analysis of 587 of the donors excluded some 15 rarely observed V segments, including chromosome 9 orphons, because counts were too low. A later genetic analysis reported fewer N-insertions in productive TCRs among donors in an Asian-associated ancestry cluster than the 666-donor mean. HLA typing was unavailable for some donors at each locus, so association tests used only the typed subset.

The TCR sequence derives from a man in his late teens or twenties in good health and CMV-seronegative. Specimen: PBMCs. The chain is encoded by TRBV5-5 joined to TRBJ2-7; the junction holds 13 bases that match TRBD2. The CDR3 amino acid sequence is: CASSLVLAGGYEQYF. The base sequence is TGTGCCAGCAGCTTGGTACTAGCGGGGGGGTACGAGCAGTACTTC.